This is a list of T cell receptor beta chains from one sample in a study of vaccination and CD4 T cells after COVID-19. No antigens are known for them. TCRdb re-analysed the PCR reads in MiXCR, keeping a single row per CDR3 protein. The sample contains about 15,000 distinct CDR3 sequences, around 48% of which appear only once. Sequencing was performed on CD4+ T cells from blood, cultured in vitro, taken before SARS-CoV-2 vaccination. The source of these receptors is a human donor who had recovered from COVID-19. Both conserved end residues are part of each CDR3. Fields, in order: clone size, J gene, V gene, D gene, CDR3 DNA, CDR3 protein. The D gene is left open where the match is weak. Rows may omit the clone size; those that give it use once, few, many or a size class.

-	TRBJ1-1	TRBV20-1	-	TGCAGTGCAAGTCTGATCCGGGGCGGAAACACTGAAGCTTTCTTT	CSASLIRGGNTEAFF
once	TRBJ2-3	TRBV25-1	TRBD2	TGTGCCAGCAGTGCCGCTAGCGGGAGGGCCCCGACAGATACGCAGTATTTT	CASSAASGRAPTDTQYF
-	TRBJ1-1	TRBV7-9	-	TGTGCCAGCAGCTTAGCTTCGTCGGGAGGTGGGGCTGAAGCTTTCTTT	CASSLASSGGGAEAFF
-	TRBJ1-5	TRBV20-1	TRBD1	TGCAGTGCGGGGACAGGGGGGAATCAGCCCCAGCATTTT	CSAGTGGNQPQHF
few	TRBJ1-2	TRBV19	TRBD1	TGTGCCAGTAGTACCACAGGGGGCGATTCTGGCTACACCTTC	CASSTTGGDSGYTF
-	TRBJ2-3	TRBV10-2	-	TGCGCCAGCAGCTTGATAGGAGGCACAGATACGCAGTATTTT	CASSLIGGTDTQYF
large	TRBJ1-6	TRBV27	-	TGTGCCAGCAGAAGGCGACTGATTAATTCACCCCTCCACTTT	CASRRRLINSPLHF
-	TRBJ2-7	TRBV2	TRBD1	TGTGCCAGCAGGGCGACAGGGTCCTACGAGCAGTACTTC	CASRATGSYEQYF
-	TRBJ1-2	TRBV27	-	TGTGCCAGCAGCCCCCGACAGGCTTCCTATGGCTACACCTTC	CASSPRQASYGYTF
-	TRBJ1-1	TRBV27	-	TGTGCCAGCCGCAGAGGTTTAGGGACTCGAAACTGGTACACTGAAGCTTTCTTT	CASRRGLGTRNWYTEAFF
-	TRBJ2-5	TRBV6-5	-	TGTGCCAGCAGTTACGGAGCAGGGGACCAAGAGACCCAGTACTTC	CASSYGAGDQETQYF
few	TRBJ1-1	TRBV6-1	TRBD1	TGTGCCAGCAGGGGACAGGGGGTTACTGAAGCTTTCTTT	CASRGQGVTEAFF
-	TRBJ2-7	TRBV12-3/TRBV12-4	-	TGTGCCAGCAGTTTAGGTTGGCAGAGCTACGAGCAGTACTTC	CASSLGWQSYEQYF
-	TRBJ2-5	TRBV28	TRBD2	TGTGCCAGCAGTAAAAGCGGGAGGGCCAGGGAGACCCAGTACTTC	CASSKSGRARETQYF
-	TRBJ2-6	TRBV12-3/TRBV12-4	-	TGTGCCAGCAGTTTTCCGCGGGGTGGGTACTCTGGGGCCAACGTCCTGACTTTC	CASSFPRGGYSGANVLTF
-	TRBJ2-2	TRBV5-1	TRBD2	TGCGCCAGCAGCTTAACAAGACTAGCGAACGACGGGGAGCTGTTTTTT	CASSLTRLANDGELFF
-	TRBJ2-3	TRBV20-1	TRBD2	TGCAGTGCTAGGGGGGACTTTCTAGCGGGAGCCTCAGATACGCAGTATTTT	CSARGDFLAGASDTQYF
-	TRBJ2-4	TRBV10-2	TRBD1	TGCGCCAGCAGCGTAACCGGACAGGGGGCCAAAAACATTCAGTACTTC	CASSVTGQGAKNIQYF
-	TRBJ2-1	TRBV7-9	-	TGTGCCAGCAGCGCCTCGGGGGCAAATGAGCAGTTCTTC	CASSASGANEQFF
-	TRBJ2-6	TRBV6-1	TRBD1	TGTGCCAGCAGAGCCGGGACAGGGGGCTCTGGGGCCAACGTCCTGACTTTC	CASRAGTGGSGANVLTF
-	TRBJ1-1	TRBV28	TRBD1	TGTGCCAGCAGTCCCGGGACAGGGGGTTTCAACACTGAAGCTTTCTTT	CASSPGTGGFNTEAFF
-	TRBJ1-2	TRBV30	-	TGTGCCTGGAGTCGAACCGCCGGGACCTCCCAAGTCTACACCTTC	CAWSRTAGTSQVYTF
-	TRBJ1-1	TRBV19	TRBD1	TGTGCCAGTAGTATAAGGGGGCAGGGAGAAACTGAAGCTTTCTTT	CASSIRGQGETEAFF
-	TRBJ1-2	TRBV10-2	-	TGCGCCAGCAGTGAAGGCAGACTAGCTAACTATGGCTACACCTTC	CASSEGRLANYGYTF
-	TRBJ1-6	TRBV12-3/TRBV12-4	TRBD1	TGTGCCAGCAGTAGAACAGGGGGCAATTCACCCCTCCACTTT	CASSRTGGNSPLHF
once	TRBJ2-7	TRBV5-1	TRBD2	TGCGCCAGCAGCCCGTGGACTAGCGGGTCAACCTACGAGCAGTACTTC	CASSPWTSGSTYEQYF
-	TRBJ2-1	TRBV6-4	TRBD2	TGTGCCAGCAGTGACTCGTGGCGGGAGGGTTCGAATGAGCAGTTCTTC	CASSDSWREGSNEQFF
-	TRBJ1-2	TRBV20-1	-	TGCAGTGCTAGTACAGAGTCCTATGGCTACACCTTC	CSASTESYGYTF
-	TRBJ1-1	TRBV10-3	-	TGTGCCATCAGTGAGTTGTCCAGGGGATGGAACGCTTTCTTT	CAISELSRGWNAFF
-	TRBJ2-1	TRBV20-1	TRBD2	TGCAGTGCTAGAGATATAGACCCAGCGGGACCGTCAGAGCAGTTCTTC	CSARDIDPAGPSEQFF
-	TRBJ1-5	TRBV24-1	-	TGTGCCACCAGTGATCGGACAGATGGCAATCAGCCCCAGCATTTT	CATSDRTDGNQPQHF
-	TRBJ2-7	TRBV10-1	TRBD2	TGCGCCAGCAGTGAGCTGGGACTAGCGGGAGAGCCGGGTATTGGTGGGCAGTACTTC	CASSELGLAGEPGIGGQYF
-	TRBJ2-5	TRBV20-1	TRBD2	TGCAGTGCTAGAGATCCCCCTATCCGGGGACGACCGGGACTAGCGGGAGTAGAGACCCAGTACTTC	CSARDPPIRGRPGLAGVETQYF
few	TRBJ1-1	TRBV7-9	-	TGTGCCAGCAGTCTATGGGGCGGCACTGAAGCTTTCTTT	CASSLWGGTEAFF
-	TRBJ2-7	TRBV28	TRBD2	TGTGCCAGCAGTCTTTCTCCAGCGGGAGTGTACGAGCAGTACTTC	CASSLSPAGVYEQYF
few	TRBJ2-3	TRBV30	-	TGTGCCTTGGGGGTCGGGGGGCGCAGCACAGATACGCAGTATTTT	CALGVGGRSTDTQYF
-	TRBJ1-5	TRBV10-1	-	TGCGCCAGCAGTTTAGACAGCTTCAATCAGCCCCAGCATTTT	CASSLDSFNQPQHF
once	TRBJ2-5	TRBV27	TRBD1	TGTGCCAGCAGTTTCTTGGGACAGGGTGGAGAGACCCAGTACTTC	CASSFLGQGGETQYF
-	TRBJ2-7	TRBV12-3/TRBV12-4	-	TGTGCCAGCAGTCCTCAGGGGGGGGAGCAGTACTTC	CASSPQGGEQYF
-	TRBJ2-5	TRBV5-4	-	TGTGCCAGCAGCAAGCCTCGCCAAGAGACCCAGTACTTC	CASSKPRQETQYF
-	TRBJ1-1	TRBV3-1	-	TGTGCCAGCAGCCAAGAAGGTTGGGGAAAGGAGTCGGGGGAAGCTTTCTTT	CASSQEGWGKESGEAFF
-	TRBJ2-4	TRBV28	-	TGTGCCAGCAGTTTAGGTTTCGGGAGAAGGGAGGACATTCAGTACTTC	CASSLGFGRREDIQYF
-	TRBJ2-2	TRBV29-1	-	TGCAGCGTTGAAGTCCCAACGAACACCGGGGAGCTGTTTTTT	CSVEVPTNTGELFF
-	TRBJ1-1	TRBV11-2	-	TGTGCCAGCAGCTTAGTAAGCACTGAAGCTTTCTTT	CASSLVSTEAFF
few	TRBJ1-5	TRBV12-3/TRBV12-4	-	TGTGCCAGCAGTTCCAGAGCGGGGCAGCCCCAGCATTTT	CASSSRAGQPQHF
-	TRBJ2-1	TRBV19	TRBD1	TGTGCCAGTAGTATGGGGACAGCCGAAGCCTACAATGAGCAGTTCTTC	CASSMGTAEAYNEQFF
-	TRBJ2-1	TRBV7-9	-	TGTGCCAGCAGCCGATACCCGACAGGGAGGAATGAGCAGTTCTTC	CASSRYPTGRNEQFF
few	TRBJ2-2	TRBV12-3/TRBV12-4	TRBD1	TGTGCCAGCAGTTTCTCGCAGGGGGTGGGCACCGGGGAGCTGTTTTTT	CASSFSQGVGTGELFF
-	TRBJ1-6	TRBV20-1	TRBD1	TGCAGTGCTTGGGGACAGGGTAATTCACCCCTCCACTTT	CSAWGQGNSPLHF
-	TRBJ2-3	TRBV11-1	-	TGTGCCAGCAGCTTCGGGGCAGACACACACACAGATACGCAGTATTTT	CASSFGADTHTDTQYF
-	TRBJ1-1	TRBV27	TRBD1	TGTGCCAGCAGTTCCGCCCTACAGGGGATGAACACTGAAGCTTTCTTT	CASSSALQGMNTEAFF
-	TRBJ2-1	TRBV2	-	TGTGCCAGCAGAACCAATGAGCAGTTCTTC	CASRTNEQFF